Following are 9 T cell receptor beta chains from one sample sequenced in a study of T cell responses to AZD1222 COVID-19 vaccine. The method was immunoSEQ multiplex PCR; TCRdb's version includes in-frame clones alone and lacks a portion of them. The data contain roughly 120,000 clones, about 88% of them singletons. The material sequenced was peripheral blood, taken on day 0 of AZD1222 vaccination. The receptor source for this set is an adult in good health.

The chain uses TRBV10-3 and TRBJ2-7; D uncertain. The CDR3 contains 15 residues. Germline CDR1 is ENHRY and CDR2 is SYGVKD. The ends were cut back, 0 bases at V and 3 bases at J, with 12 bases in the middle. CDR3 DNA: TGTGCCATCAGTGAGTCGCGCGATTGGGACTACGAGCAGTACTTC. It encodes CAISESRDWDYEQYF.

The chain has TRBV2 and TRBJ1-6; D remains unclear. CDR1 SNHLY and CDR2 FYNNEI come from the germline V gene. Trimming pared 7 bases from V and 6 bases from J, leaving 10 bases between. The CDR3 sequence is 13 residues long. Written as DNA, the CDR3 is TGTGCCAGCATACCCGATGGTAATTCACCCCTCCACTTT. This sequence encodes CASIPDGNSPLHF.

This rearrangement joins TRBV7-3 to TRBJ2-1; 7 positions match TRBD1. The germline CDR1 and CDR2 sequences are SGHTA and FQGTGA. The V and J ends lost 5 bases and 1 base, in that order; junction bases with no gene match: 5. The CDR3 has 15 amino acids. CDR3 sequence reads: CASSPARGSYNEQFF. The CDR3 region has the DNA TGTGCCAGCAGCCCGGCCAGGGGGTCCTACAATGAGCAGTTCTTC.

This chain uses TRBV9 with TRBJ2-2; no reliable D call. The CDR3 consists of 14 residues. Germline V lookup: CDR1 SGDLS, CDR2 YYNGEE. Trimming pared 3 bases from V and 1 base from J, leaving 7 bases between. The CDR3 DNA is TGTGCCAGCAGCGGACGGAGGAACACCGGGGAGCTGTTTTTT. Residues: CASSGRRNTGELFF.

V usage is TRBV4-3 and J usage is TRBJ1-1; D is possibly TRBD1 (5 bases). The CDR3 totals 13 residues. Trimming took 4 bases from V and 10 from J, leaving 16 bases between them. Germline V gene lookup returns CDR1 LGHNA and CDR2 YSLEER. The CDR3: CASSLDSSVGAFF. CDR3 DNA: TGCGCCAGCAGCCTTGACAGCTCCGTCGGAGCTTTCTTT.

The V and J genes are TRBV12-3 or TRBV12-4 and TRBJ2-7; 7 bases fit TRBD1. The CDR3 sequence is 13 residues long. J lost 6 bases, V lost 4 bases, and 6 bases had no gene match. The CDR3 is CASSSDRNSEQYF. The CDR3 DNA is TGTGCCAGCAGTTCGGACAGGAATAGCGAGCAGTACTTC.

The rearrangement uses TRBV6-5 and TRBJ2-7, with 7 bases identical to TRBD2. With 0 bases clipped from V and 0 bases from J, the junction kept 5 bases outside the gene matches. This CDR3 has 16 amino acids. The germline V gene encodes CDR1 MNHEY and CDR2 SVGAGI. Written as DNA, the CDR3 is TGTGCCAGCAGTTACTCTGGCGGGGGACGCTCCTACGAGCAGTACTTC. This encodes CASSYSGGGRSYEQYF.

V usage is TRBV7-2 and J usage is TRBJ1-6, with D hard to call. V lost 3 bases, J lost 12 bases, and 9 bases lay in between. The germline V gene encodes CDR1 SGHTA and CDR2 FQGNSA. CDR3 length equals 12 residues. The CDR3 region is CASSFLALPLHF. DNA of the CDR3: TGTGCCAGCAGCTTCCTCGCCTTACCCCTCCACTTT.

CDR3 protein: CASSPYRGVGNEQFF. CDR3 in DNA: TGTGCCAGCAGCCCCTACAGGGGAGTGGGCAATGAGCAGTTCTTC. The rearrangement links TRBV7-3 to TRBJ2-1; TRBD1 matches at 7 bases. J lost 6 bases, V lost 5 bases, and 10 bases had no gene match. CDR1 and CDR2 from the germline V gene are SGHTA and FQGTGA. CDR3 size: 15 residues.